The rows below give T cell receptor beta chains drawn from one sample of a study of T cell changes during pregnancy in multiple sclerosis. This table comes from immunoSEQ multiplex PCR, and its TCRdb copy is limited to in-frame clones, with some not included. The sample holds around 77,000 clones, roughly 91% seen once. Here the sequenced sample was peripheral blood, taken in the third trimester of pregnancy. All receptors come from a female donor in good health, enrolled as a control in a pregnancy study. The CDR3 runs from the conserved cysteine through the conserved F or W. The D gene is left open where the match is weak. Size is omitted from some rows. Given values are once, few, many or a class for expanded clones.

d_gene	j_gene	v_gene	len	abundance	CDR3nt	CDR3aa
-	TRBJ2-2	TRBV2	15	-	TGTGCCAGCAGGACAGGTTCTCGGAACACCGGGGAGCTGTTTTTT	CASRTGSRNTGELFF
-	TRBJ1-3	TRBV5-6	16	-	TGTGCCAGCAGCTTGGCGACATTCTACTCTGGAAACACCATATATTTT	CASSLATFYSGNTIYF
TRBD1	TRBJ1-1	TRBV29-1	15	-	TGCAGCGTTGTAGGGGCAGGGGGAACGAACACTGAAGCTTTCTTT	CSVVGAGGTNTEAFF
-	TRBJ2-2	TRBV2	13	-	TGTGCCAGCAGAAGCGAAACAACCGGGGAGCTGTTTTTT	CASRSETTGELFF
TRBD1	TRBJ1-4	TRBV18	18	-	TGTGCCAGCTCACCGCGGGACAGGGTTGTTGGTTATAATGAAAAACTGTTTTTT	CASSPRDRVVGYNEKLFF
TRBD1	TRBJ2-1	TRBV6-1	15	-	TGTGCCAGCAGTGAAGAAACAGGGGGCTACAATGAGCAGTTCTTC	CASSEETGGYNEQFF
-	TRBJ2-7	TRBV14	13	-	TGTGCCAGCAGCCAAGTAGTCTCCTACGAGCAGTACTTC	CASSQVVSYEQYF
TRBD1	TRBJ1-6	TRBV7-2	13	once	TGTGCCAGCAGCCTCATCGACAGGGCGCCCCTCCACTTT	CASSLIDRAPLHF
TRBD2	TRBJ2-3	TRBV7-2	15	-	TGTGCCAGCAGCCTAGGGACTCCGGGGGGACATACGCAGTATTTT	CASSLGTPGGHTQYF
-	TRBJ1-1	TRBV2	14	-	TGTGCCAGCACCTGGGGGACACATAACACTGAAGCTTTCTTT	CASTWGTHNTEAFF
-	TRBJ1-2	TRBV5-6	15	-	TGTGCCAGCACAGGACTTTCAGTTCCGAACTATGGCTACACCTTC	CASTGLSVPNYGYTF
TRBD1	TRBJ1-5	TRBV6-1	13	-	TGTGCCAGCAGTGAAGGGACAGGGCGGCCCCAGCATTTT	CASSEGTGRPQHF
-	TRBJ2-7	TRBV12-5	14	-	TGTGCTAGTGGTTTGTTCCCTTACAGGGCCGAGCAGTACTTC	CASGLFPYRAEQYF
-	TRBJ2-4	TRBV7-2	11	-	TGTGCCAGCAGGCTCGGGGACATTCAGTACTTC	CASRLGDIQYF
TRBD2	TRBJ2-7	TRBV7-2	15	-	TGTGCCAGCAGCTTTGGGGACGGGACTAGCTACGAGCAGTACTTC	CASSFGDGTSYEQYF
TRBD1	TRBJ1-4	TRBV7-9	15	-	TGTGCCAGCAGCGACCGGGACAGGGGTAATGAAAAACTGTTTTTT	CASSDRDRGNEKLFF
-	TRBJ2-3	TRBV5-1	16	-	TGCGCCAGCAGCGCGGCCAGGGATAGGGGCACAGATACGCAGTATTTT	CASSAARDRGTDTQYF
TRBD1	TRBJ1-1	TRBV15	16	-	TGTGCCACCAGCAGGATACCGGGACAGGGGGCGGCTGAAGCTTTCTTT	CATSRIPGQGAAEAFF
-	TRBJ1-6	TRBV6-5	15	-	TGTGCCAGCAATCCAGGGGTAACCTATAATTCACCCCTCCACTTT	CASNPGVTYNSPLHF
TRBD1	TRBJ1-1	TRBV15	18	-	TGTGCCACCAGCAGAGATCGGAAGGGGGCCAACCTTGGCACTGAAGCTTTCTTT	CATSRDRKGANLGTEAFF
TRBD2	TRBJ2-1	TRBV5-6	19	-	TGTGCCAGCAGCTTCCCTAGCGGGAGCATAGTCCTCCCCTACAATGAGCAGTTCTTC	CASSFPSGSIVLPYNEQFF
TRBD1	TRBJ1-4	TRBV7-2	15	-	TGTGCCAGCAGCTCCTACAGGGGTGAGCAGGAAAAACTGTTTTTT	CASSSYRGEQEKLFF
TRBD2	TRBJ2-3	TRBV7-2	17	-	TGTGCCAGCAGCTTAGGGGGGGCGGGAGGACCCACAGATACGCAGTATTTT	CASSLGGAGGPTDTQYF
-	TRBJ1-5	TRBV6-5	14	-	TGTGCCAGCAGCAGGGACATGGTTTCTCAGCCCCAGCATTTT	CASSRDMVSQPQHF
-	TRBJ1-2	TRBV2	15	-	TGTGCCAGCAGTAACCCCCCCGGGGGGAACTATGGCTACACCTTC	CASSNPPGGNYGYTF
-	TRBJ2-5	TRBV5-4	15	-	TGTGCCAGCAGCTCGCCACTGGGGGGCCAAGAGACCCAGTACTTC	CASSSPLGGQETQYF
-	TRBJ1-4	TRBV25-1	13	-	TGTGCCAGCAGGGAAGGGACTTGGGAAAAACTGTTTTTT	CASREGTWEKLFF
-	TRBJ1-4	TRBV15	15	-	TGTGCCACCAGCAGAGCAGCGGCAACTAATGAAAAACTGTTTTTT	CATSRAAATNEKLFF
TRBD1	TRBJ1-1	TRBV6-1	13	once	TGTGCCAGCAACACAGGGGTCTCAACTGAAGCTTTCTTT	CASNTGVSTEAFF
TRBD1	TRBJ1-2	TRBV10-3	15	-	TGTGCCATCAGTGGGTTCCGGGACAGTTTTTATGGCTACACCTTC	CAISGFRDSFYGYTF
TRBD2	TRBJ2-7	TRBV6-1	13	-	TGTGCCAGTCCCTTAGAGCGGGGTTACGAGCAGTACTTC	CASPLERGYEQYF
TRBD1	TRBJ1-6	TRBV7-9	15	-	TGTGCCAGCAGCTTCCACGGGACAGATAATTCACCCCTCCACTTT	CASSFHGTDNSPLHF
-	TRBJ1-4	TRBV6-4	13	-	TGTGCCACCCTATGGCAGGCTAATGAAAAACTGTTTTTT	CATLWQANEKLFF
-	TRBJ2-5	TRBV7-2	13	-	TGTGCCAGCAGCTTAGTACCAGGGGAGACCCAGTACTTC	CASSLVPGETQYF
TRBD2	TRBJ2-1	TRBV19	15	-	TGTGCCAGTAGTATCCCGGGCGGGGGCTACAATGAGCAGTTCTTC	CASSIPGGGYNEQFF
-	TRBJ1-1	TRBV19	16	-	TGTGCCAGTAGTATAGTTCAGGGGCGCAAGGACACTGAAGCTTTCTTT	CASSIVQGRKDTEAFF
TRBD2	TRBJ2-4	TRBV18	14	-	TGTGCCAGCTCACCACCGGCAGGGAGGGGCATTCAGTACTTC	CASSPPAGRGIQYF
-	TRBJ1-2	TRBV7-6	13	-	TGTGCCAGCAGCCCCCAGGGGTTTCGTGGCTACACCTTC	CASSPQGFRGYTF
-	TRBJ2-5	TRBV5-1	12	-	TGCGCCAGCAGCTGGAGAGGAGAGACCCAGTACTTC	CASSWRGETQYF
-	TRBJ1-2	TRBV27	13	once	TGTGCCAGCAGCTTTGGACCGTCGGGGGGCTACACCTTC	CASSFGPSGGYTF
-	TRBJ2-5	TRBV5-1	16	-	TGCGCCAGCAGCTTGGCCGGAGGCGGAGGCCAAGAGACCCAGTACTTC	CASSLAGGGGQETQYF
TRBD2	TRBJ2-7	TRBV4-3	15	-	TGCGCCAGCACCCGGGGACTAGCGGGTTCCTACGAGCAGTACTTC	CASTRGLAGSYEQYF
-	TRBJ2-7	TRBV15	15	-	TGTGCCACCAGCAGAGATATGGGGGCTCCCTACGAGCAGTACTTC	CATSRDMGAPYEQYF
-	TRBJ2-7	TRBV7-2	15	-	TGTGCCAGCAGCTTAGAGCCCCTGCAGGGATACGAGCAGTACTTC	CASSLEPLQGYEQYF
-	TRBJ2-3	TRBV7-7	13	-	TGTGCTAGCAGCCCCGGACAAACAGATACGCAGTATTTT	CASSPGQTDTQYF
-	TRBJ2-5	TRBV5-1	13	-	TGCGCCAGCAGCGGGACTCCCCAAGAGACCCAGTACTTC	CASSGTPQETQYF
-	TRBJ1-1	TRBV9	13	few	TGTGCCAGCAGCGTAGGGGGAGACACTGAAGCTTTCTTT	CASSVGGDTEAFF
TRBD1	TRBJ2-7	TRBV7-2	15	once	TGTGCCAGACCCCCCAGACAGGGTGGGCACCACGAGCAGTACTTC	CARPPRQGGHHEQYF
-	TRBJ1-4	TRBV4-3	15	-	TGCGCCAGCAGCCAAGATTACAGTGATGATGAAAAACTGTTTTTT	CASSQDYSDDEKLFF
TRBD2	TRBJ2-1	TRBV5-1	18	-	TGCGCCAGCAGCTGGAGGCCTGAGGGCGGGGGGGCGGGTAATGAGCAGTTCTTC	CASSWRPEGGGAGNEQFF
-	TRBJ2-5	TRBV7-9	16	-	TGTGCCAGCAGCTTAGGGGTTAGCGGCACCCAAGAGACCCAGTACTTC	CASSLGVSGTQETQYF
-	TRBJ2-2	TRBV30	14	-	TGTGCCTGGGGTCGCCTAGCGATCACCGGGGAGCTGTTTTTT	CAWGRLAITGELFF
-	TRBJ1-2	TRBV19	15	-	TGTGCCAGTAGTGCAGTCTCGACGGGGAACTATGGCTACACCTTC	CASSAVSTGNYGYTF